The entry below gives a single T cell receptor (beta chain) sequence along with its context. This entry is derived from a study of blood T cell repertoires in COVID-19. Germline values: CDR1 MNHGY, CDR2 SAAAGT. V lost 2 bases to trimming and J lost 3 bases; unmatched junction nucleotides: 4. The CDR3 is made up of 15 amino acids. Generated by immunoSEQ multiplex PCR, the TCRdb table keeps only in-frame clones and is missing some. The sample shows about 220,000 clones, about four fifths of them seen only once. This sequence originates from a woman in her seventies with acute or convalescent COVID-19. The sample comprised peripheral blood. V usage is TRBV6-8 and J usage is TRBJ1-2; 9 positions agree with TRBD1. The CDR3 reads CASSYTGQGYYGYTF. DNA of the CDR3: TGTGCCAGCAGTTACACGGGACAGGGATACTATGGCTACACCTTC.